Sequencing of this TCR beta chain was carried out in a study of T cells expressing NK-cell markers. Across the study: According to the study, TCR beta repertoires originated from sorted CD3+CD56+NKG2C+, CD3+CD56+NKG2C- and CD3+CD56-NKG2C+ T cells. The study sequenced eight donors, seven HCMV-seropositive and one seronegative. Study observations and caveats: Dominant NKG2C+ clonotypes accounted for roughly 1.0-7.5% of CD8+ T cells in 5 to 7 donors. Where several donors were concerned, these clonotypes also led the CD3+CD56-NKG2C+ fraction.

Germline V gives CDR1 SGHRS, CDR2 YFSETQ. The CDR3 covers 15 residues. Details on this clonotype: Its specificity is unknown.

With the 5' RACE reads reprocessed, TCRdb shows one record per CDR3 protein and no DNA. The table lists approximately 150,000 distinct CDR3 sequences, with roughly 18% in the top ten. Input material: blood T cells: a sorted CD56 or NKG2C T cell subset, CD4+ or CD8+ T cells, or bulk PBMC T cells (not recorded which). This chain joins TRBV5-1 and TRBJ1-6. The receptor was isolated from a woman between 18 and 70 years old in good health. CDR3 sequence: CASSLARVGDSPLHF. Variable domain in full (rest from reference TRBV5-1 and TRBJ1-6): KAGVTQTPRYLIKTRGQQVTLSCSPISGHRSVSWYQQTPGQGLQFLFEYFSETQRNKGNFPGRFSGRQFSNSRSEMNVSTLELGDSALYLCASSLARVGDSPLHFGNGTRLTVT.